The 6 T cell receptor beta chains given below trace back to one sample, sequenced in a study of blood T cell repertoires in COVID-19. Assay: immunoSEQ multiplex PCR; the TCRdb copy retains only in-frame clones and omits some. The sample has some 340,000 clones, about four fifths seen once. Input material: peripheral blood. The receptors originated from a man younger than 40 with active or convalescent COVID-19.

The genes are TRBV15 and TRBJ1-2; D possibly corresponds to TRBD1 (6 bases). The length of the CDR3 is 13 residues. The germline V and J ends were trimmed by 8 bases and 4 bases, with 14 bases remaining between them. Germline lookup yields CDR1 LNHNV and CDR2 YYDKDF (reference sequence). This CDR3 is CATVGGLGYGYTF. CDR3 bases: TGTGCCACCGTCGGGGGGCTTGGCTATGGCTACACCTTC.

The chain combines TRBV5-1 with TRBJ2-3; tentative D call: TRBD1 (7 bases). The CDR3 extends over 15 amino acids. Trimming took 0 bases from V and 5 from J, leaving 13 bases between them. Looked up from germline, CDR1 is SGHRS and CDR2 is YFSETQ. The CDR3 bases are TGCGCCAGCAGCTTGGATACAGGGGAGGTAGATACGCAGTATTTT. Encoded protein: CASSLDTGEVDTQYF.

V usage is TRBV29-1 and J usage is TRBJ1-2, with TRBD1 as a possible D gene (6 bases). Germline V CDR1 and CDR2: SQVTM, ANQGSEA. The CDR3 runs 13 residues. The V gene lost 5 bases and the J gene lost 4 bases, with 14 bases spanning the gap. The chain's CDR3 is CSVIQGLGYGYTF. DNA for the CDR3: TGCAGCGTTATTCAGGGGTTGGGCTATGGCTACACCTTC.

CDR3 region: CASSVQGELAKNIQYF. The CDR3, as DNA: TGTGCCAGCAGCGTGCAGGGGGAGTTAGCCAAAAACATTCAGTACTTC. The gene calls are TRBV11-3 and TRBJ2-4, with 7 bases aligning to TRBD1. The V gene end was trimmed by 5 bases and the J gene end by 0 bases; junction bases not matched to a gene: 7. Per the germline V gene, CDR1 is SGHNT and CDR2 is YENEEA. The CDR3 is made up of 16 amino acids. The variable domain in full, with the rest retrieved from reference TRBV11-3 and TRBJ2-4, is EAGVVQSPRYKIIEKKQPVAFWCNPISGHNTLYWYLQNLGQGPELLIRYENEEAVDDSQLPKDRFSAERLKGVDSTLKIQPAELGDSAVYLCASSVQGELAKNIQYFGAGTRLSVL.

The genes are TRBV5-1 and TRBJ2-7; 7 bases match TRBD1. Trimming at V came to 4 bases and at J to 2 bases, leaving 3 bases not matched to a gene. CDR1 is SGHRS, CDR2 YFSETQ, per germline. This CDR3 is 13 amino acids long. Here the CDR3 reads CASSPGTAYEQYF. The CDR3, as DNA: TGCGCCAGCAGCCCCGGGACAGCCTACGAGCAGTACTTC.

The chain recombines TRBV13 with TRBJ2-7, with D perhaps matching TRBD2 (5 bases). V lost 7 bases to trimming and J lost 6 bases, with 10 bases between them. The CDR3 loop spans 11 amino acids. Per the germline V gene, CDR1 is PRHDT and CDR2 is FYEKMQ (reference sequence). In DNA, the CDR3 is TGTGCCAGCAACCGAGGGCCCGAGCAGTACTTC. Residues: CASNRGPEQYF.